The source of this T cell receptor beta chain is a study of blood T cell repertoires in COVID-19. Background on the study: The samples span acute and convalescent COVID-19 from the United States, Italy and Spain. The analysed material was cDNA or gDNA that came from T cells, B-cell-depleted T cells, or PBMCs.

Original analysis: Amplifying reference gene primers gave estimates of nucleated cell counts. Clones were read by immunoSEQ multiplex PCR, and TCRdb kept only the in-frame ones, dropping some. The D gene and trimming were derived from the DNA, and the V and J assignments and clone size from that table. The sample shows roughly 72,000 clones, roughly 88% of them seen only once. The sample consisted of peripheral blood. The sequence was obtained from a human donor in a cohort sampled during active COVID-19.

CDR3 nucleotide sequence: TGTGCCAGCAGCTTAGAGCCTAGCGGGAGGGCAGATACGCAGTATTTT. This encodes CASSLEPSGRADTQYF. The chain recombines TRBV7-9 with TRBJ2-3, with 12 bases lining up with TRBD2. CDR3 size: 16 residues. Trimming took 1 base from V and 4 from J; bases not matched to a gene: 3. Per the germline V gene, CDR1 is SEHNR and CDR2 is FQNEAQ (reference sequence).